Shown below are 26 T cell receptor beta chains from a single sample sequenced in a study of beta chain features in type 1 diabetes. The sequenced template was cDNA made from the entire isolated RNA. Data came from immunoSEQ multiplex PCR; TCRdb stores just in-frame clones and leaves some out. The sample has around 300,000 clones; 7% to 9% are singletons. The sequenced sample consisted of central memory CD4+ T cells from blood. Source of these receptors: a young woman in good health.

A remark on this clone: Just one base apart from a much larger clone, this may be a read error. At the DNA level, this CDR3 is encoded by other sequences in the same sample as well. J is TRBJ2-5 and V is TRBV7-6, with D uncertain. The V end was cut by 2 bases, the J end by 5 bases, with 3 bases between. Germline assignment: CDR1 SGHVS and CDR2 FNYEAQ. The CDR3 loop spans 11 amino acids. CDR3 amino acids: CASSLMETQYF. CDR3 bases: TGTGCCAGCAGCTTAATGGAGACCCAGTACTTC. Variable domain in full (rest from reference TRBV7-6 and TRBJ2-5): GAGVSQSPRYKVTKRGQDVALRCDPISGHVSLYWYRQALGQGPEFLTYFNYEAQQDKSGLPNDRFSAERPEGSISTLTIQRTEQRDSAMYRCASSLMETQYFGPGTRLLVL.

This clone occurred a few times. The rearrangement links TRBV25-1 to TRBJ2-1; no clear D gene. The CDR3 spans 15 residues. V was shortened by 2 bases and J by 3 bases, with 11 bases between the two germline ends. CDR1 and CDR2 (germline): MGHDK, SYGVNS. CDR3 amino acids: CASSEDGWVYNEQFF. The CDR3 DNA reads TGTGCCAGCAGTGAAGATGGTTGGGTCTACAATGAGCAGTTCTTC.

V and J are TRBV10-3 and TRBJ1-1; D unclear. The ends were cut back, 2 bases at V and 0 bases at J, with 7 bases in the middle. The germline V gene has CDR1 ENHRY and CDR2 SYGVKD. CDR3 length: 14 residues. The DNA for the CDR3 is TGTGCCATCAGTGAGACAGTCTTGAACACTGAAGCTTTCTTT. Its translation is CAISETVLNTEAFF.

There are many counts of this clone. This chain connects TRBV2 to TRBJ1-5; weak D call: TRBD1 (5 bases). This CDR3 is 13 amino acids long. The germline CDR1 and CDR2 sequences are SNHLY and FYNNEI. Trimming shortened V by 7 bases and J by 7 bases, and 14 bases separated the two germline ends. Here the CDR3 reads CASMRGERQPQHF. As DNA, the CDR3 is TGTGCCAGCATGAGGGGAGAAAGGCAGCCCCAGCATTTT.

The chain couples TRBV29-1 to TRBJ2-1; D perhaps matches TRBD1 (6 bases). The CDR3 has 18 amino acids. Looked up from germline, CDR1 is SQVTM and CDR2 is ANQGSEA. With 1 base removed from V and 4 bases from J, the gap between germline ends came to 23 bases. CDR3 coding DNA: TGCAGCGTTGAAGGGGGGCAGACCCTCCTCCTTAATTACAATGAGCAGTTCTTC. It yields the protein CSVEGGQTLLLNYNEQFF.

On this clone itself: Other DNA sequences in this specimen translate into the identical CDR3. V usage is TRBV7-2 and J usage is TRBJ2-1; D is uncertain. V shed 5 bases and J shed 0 bases, with 5 bases lying between them. The CDR3 spans 13 residues. Germline CDR1 SGHTA, CDR2 FQGNSA. The CDR3 DNA follows: TGTGCCAGCAGCCCTAGCTCCTACAATGAGCAGTTCTTC. It codes for CASSPSSYNEQFF.

This clone was detected a few times. The V gene is TRBV7-2, the J gene TRBJ2-1; 12 bases align to TRBD2. This CDR3 region has 17 residues. Germline lookup yields CDR1 SGHTA and CDR2 FQGNSA. Trimming cost V 4 bases and J 1 base; bases outside gene matches: 5. CDR3 sequence reads: CASSSRLAGGSYNEQFF. Here the CDR3 DNA reads TGTGCCAGCAGCTCGAGGCTAGCGGGAGGGTCCTACAATGAGCAGTTCTTC.

This clone was seen more than once but under ten times. The CDR3 loop is CASSQDLGEKLFF. DNA of the CDR3: TGTGCCAGCAGCCAAGATTTAGGGGAAAAACTGTTTTTT. The chain is built from TRBV5-4 and TRBJ1-4, with D hard to call. CDR1 and CDR2 from the germline V gene are SGHNT and YYREEE (reference sequence). Trimming removed 4 bases from V and 8 bases from J, with 12 bases in between. The CDR3 consists of 13 residues. The full variable domain, its missing parts supplied by reference TRBV5-4 and TRBJ1-4, is ETGVTQSPTHLIKTRGQQVTLRCSSQSGHNTVSWYQQALGQGPQFIFQYYREEENGRGNFPPRFSGLQFPNYSSELNVNALELDDSALYLCASSQDLGEKLFFGSGTQLSVL.

This clone was seen a handful of times. V and J are TRBV30 and TRBJ1-2; no reliable D call. Looked up from germline, CDR1 is GTSNPN and CDR2 is SVGIG (reference sequence). The V gene lost 1 base and the J gene lost 4 bases, with 10 bases spanning the gap. This CDR3 region has 13 residues. CDR3 coding DNA: TGTGCCTGGAGTGAGGGTGTCTCCTATGGCTACACCTTC. Amino acid sequence: CAWSEGVSYGYTF.

At least ten counts were recorded for this clone. The rearrangement links TRBV18 to TRBJ2-3; weak D call: TRBD2 (6 bases). This CDR3 has 15 amino acids. The germline CDR1 and CDR2 sequences are KGHSH and LQKENI. V gave up 2 bases and J gave up 3 bases, with 12 bases separating them. This chain's CDR3 is CASSPTETRTDTQYF. The CDR3 DNA follows: TGTGCCAGCTCACCAACGGAGACTAGAACAGATACGCAGTATTTT.

Here the CDR3 reads CASRGTSGSYEQYV. For the CDR3, the DNA is TGTGCCAGTCGGGGGACTAGCGGTTCCTACGAGCAGTACGTC. The gene calls are TRBV6-6 and TRBJ2-7, with 11 bases fitting TRBD2. This CDR3 is built from 14 residues. J was trimmed by 1 base and V by 9 bases; bases with no gene match: 5. Germline assignment: CDR1 MNHNY and CDR2 SVGAGI (reference sequence).

V usage is TRBV5-1 and J usage is TRBJ2-3; TRBD2 is a possible D gene (6 bases). The CDR3 totals 16 residues. The ends were cut back, 3 bases at V and 6 bases at J, with 20 bases in the middle. Germline CDR1 reads SGHRS; CDR2 reads YFSETQ. The CDR3: CASSSRLVSGLDTQYF. CDR3 nucleotides: TGCGCCAGCAGCTCACGACTAGTGTCGGGATTGGATACGCAGTATTTT.

V and J are TRBV25-1 and TRBJ2-5, with D uncertain. CDR1 MGHDK and CDR2 SYGVNS come from the germline V gene. The CDR3 covers 14 residues. V lost 4 bases and J 1 base, leaving 10 bases between the germline ends. The CDR3 DNA is TGTGCCAGCAGTGTGCTCGCGACCCAAGAGACCCAGTACTTC. Its translation is CASSVLATQETQYF.

This chain links TRBV6-1 with TRBJ2-3, with 7 bases fitting TRBD2. From germline, CDR1 is MNHNS and CDR2 SASEGT. The CDR3 contains 14 residues. V lost 5 bases, J lost 2 bases, and 4 bases stayed unmatched. The CDR3 DNA follows: TGTGCCAGCAGTAACGGGGGGTACACAGATACGCAGTATTTT. This encodes CASSNGGYTDTQYF.

This chain links TRBV21-1 with TRBJ2-5; the table's D gene call, TRBD2, was not cross checked with the DNA. TRBV21-1 is a known pseudogene. The CDR3 sequence is 14 residues long. The CDR3 sequence is CASNGTVGGETQYF. CDR3 nucleotides: TGTGCCAGCAATGGGACTGTTGGGGGAGAGACCCAGTACTTC.

The rearrangement uses TRBV29-1 and TRBJ1-3; D gene unclear. V shed 7 bases and J shed 0 bases, with 10 bases lying between them. The length of the CDR3 is 13 residues. Germline CDR1 and CDR2: SQVTM and ANQGSEA. Here the CDR3 reads CSAIVSSGNTIYF. The CDR3 DNA is TGCAGCGCTATCGTCAGCTCTGGAAACACCATATATTTT.

The chain links TRBV7-6 to TRBJ1-1; D not resolved. CDR1 and CDR2 from the germline V gene are SGHVS and FNYEAQ. The CDR3 spans 13 residues. The V end was cut by 4 bases, the J end by 4 bases, with 10 bases between. The CDR3 protein is CASSSGRATEAFF. CDR3 in DNA: TGTGCCAGCAGCTCCGGACGGGCCACTGAAGCTTTCTTT.

This clone has a handful of counts. The rearrangement joins TRBV5-4 to TRBJ2-1; a possible D gene is TRBD2 (5 bases). The CDR3 covers 12 residues. From germline, CDR1 is SGHNT and CDR2 YYREEE (reference sequence). V was pared by 1 base and J by 10 bases, with 9 bases between. The CDR3 protein is CASSLTGKEQFF. The DNA of the CDR3 is TGTGCCAGCAGCTTGACCGGGAAGGAGCAGTTCTTC.

This chain joins TRBV9 and TRBJ1-1, with D unresolved. Between the trimmed V and J ends, which lost 0 bases and 4 bases, there was a span of 10 bases. The CDR3 is 14 amino acids. From germline, CDR1 is SGDLS and CDR2 YYNGEE. In DNA, the CDR3 is TGTGCCAGCAGCGTAGGACAAGGCCCCACTGAAGCTTTCTTT. This translates into CASSVGQGPTEAFF.

The rearrangement links TRBV11-3 to TRBJ2-5; no firm D call. CDR3 length equals 14 residues. CDR1 and CDR2 (germline): SGHNT, YENEEA. Trimming took off 1 base at V and 5 bases at J, with 11 bases between the two ends. The CDR3 protein is CASSLGPEAETQYF. The CDR3 DNA is TGTGCCAGCAGCTTAGGTCCAGAAGCGGAGACCCAGTACTTC.

This clone was observed at least ten times. The chain links TRBV20-1 to TRBJ2-4; D unclear. Germline values: CDR1 DFQATT, CDR2 SNEGSKA (reference sequence). The CDR3 has 11 amino acids. V was cut by 5 bases and J by 8 bases, with 10 bases left in between. In DNA, the CDR3 is TGCAGTGCTGTACGCCCGGACATTCAGTACTTC. Translating it yields CSAVRPDIQYF.

Ten or more counts support this clone. J is TRBJ1-2 and V is TRBV10-3, with 8 bases fitting TRBD1. Looked up from germline, CDR1 is ENHRY and CDR2 is SYGVKD. Unmatched junction bases numbered 10, after V lost 6 bases and J lost 10 bases. The CDR3 covers 13 residues. In nucleotides, the CDR3 is TGTGCCATCAGGAATCAAGGACAGGGAGACTACACCTTC. Its translation: CAIRNQGQGDYTF.

This clone was detected a few times. This chain joins TRBV2 and TRBJ2-2; D might be TRBD2 (5 bases). The CDR3 contains 15 residues. Germline loops: CDR1 SNHLY, CDR2 FYNNEI. V lost 8 bases, J lost 5 bases, and 18 bases lay in between. CDR3 DNA: TGTGCCAGCCGGGCGGGCCAACATTCGACCGGGGAGCTGTTTTTT. As protein: CASRAGQHSTGELFF. Full variable domain (outside the CDR3, taken from reference TRBV2 and TRBJ2-2): EPEVTQTPSHQVTQMGQEVILRCVPISNHLYFYWYRQILGQKVEFLVSFYNNEISEKSEIFDDQFSVERPDGSNFTLKIRSTKLEDSAMYFCASRAGQHSTGELFFGEGSRLTVL.

The chain carries TRBV27 and TRBJ2-2; D gene uncertain. Germline V gene sequence: CDR1 MNHEY, CDR2 SMNVEV (reference sequence). V was pared by 0 bases and J by 4 bases, with 9 bases between. There are 15 residues in the CDR3. DNA for the CDR3: TGTGCCAGCAGTTTATCGATCCCCCTCACCGGGGAGCTGTTTTTT. Protein product: CASSLSIPLTGELFF.

This clone turned up a few times. This chain uses TRBV6-6 with TRBJ2-5, with 7 bases that match TRBD2. The CDR3 extends over 13 amino acids. CDR1 MNHNY and CDR2 SVGAGI come from the germline V gene (reference sequence). V lost 5 bases and J lost 4; bases outside the gene matches: 4. The CDR3 loop is CASSTPGGETQYF. The CDR3 DNA is TGTGCCAGCAGTACCCCGGGAGGAGAGACCCAGTACTTC.

This clone was seen more than once but under ten times. J is TRBJ2-2 and V is TRBV10-3; D is undetermined. Trimming removed 6 bases from V and 2 bases from J, with 4 bases in between. The germline gives CDR1 ENHRY, CDR2 SYGVKD. The CDR3 covers 12 residues. As DNA, the CDR3 is TGTGCCATCAGCACAAACACCGGGGAGCTGTTTTTT. Translating it yields CAISTNTGELFF.